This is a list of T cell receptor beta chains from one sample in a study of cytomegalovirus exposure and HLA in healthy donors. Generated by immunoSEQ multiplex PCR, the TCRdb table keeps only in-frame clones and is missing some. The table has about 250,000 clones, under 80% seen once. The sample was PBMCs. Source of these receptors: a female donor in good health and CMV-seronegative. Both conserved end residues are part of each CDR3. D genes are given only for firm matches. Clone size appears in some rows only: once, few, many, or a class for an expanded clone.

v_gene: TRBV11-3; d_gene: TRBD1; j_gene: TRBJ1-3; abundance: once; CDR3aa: CASTARDRETGNTIYF; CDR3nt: TGTGCCAGCACCGCCCGGGACAGGGAAACGGGAAACACCATATATTTT
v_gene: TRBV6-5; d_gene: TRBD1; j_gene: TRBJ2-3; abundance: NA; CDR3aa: CASRRGTDTQYF; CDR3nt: TGTGCCAGCCGCAGGGGGACAGATACGCAGTATTTT
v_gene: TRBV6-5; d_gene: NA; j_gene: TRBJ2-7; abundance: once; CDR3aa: CASSPQRLVGEQYF; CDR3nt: TGTGCCAGCAGCCCCCAGAGACTAGTCGGCGAGCAGTACTTC
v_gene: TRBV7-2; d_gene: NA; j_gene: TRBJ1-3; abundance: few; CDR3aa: CASSLKQGTGNTIYF; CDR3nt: TGTGCCAGCAGCTTGAAGCAGGGTACTGGAAACACCATATATTTT
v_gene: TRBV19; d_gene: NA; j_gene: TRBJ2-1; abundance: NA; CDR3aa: CASSIPPSTYNEQFF; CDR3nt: TGTGCCAGTAGTATACCACCCAGTACCTACAATGAGCAGTTCTTC
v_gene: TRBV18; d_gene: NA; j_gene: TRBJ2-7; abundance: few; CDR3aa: CASSPGPHYEQYF; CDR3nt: TGTGCCAGCTCACCTGGGCCTCACTACGAGCAGTACTTC
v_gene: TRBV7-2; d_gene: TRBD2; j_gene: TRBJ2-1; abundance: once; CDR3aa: CASSLGVRTSGSIEQFF; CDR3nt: TGTGCCAGCAGCCTAGGGGTCAGGACTAGCGGGAGCATTGAGCAGTTCTTC
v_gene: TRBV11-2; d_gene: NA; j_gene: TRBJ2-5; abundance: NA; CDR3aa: CASSFLPEETQYF; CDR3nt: TGTGCCAGCAGCTTTCTACCGGAGGAGACCCAGTACTTC
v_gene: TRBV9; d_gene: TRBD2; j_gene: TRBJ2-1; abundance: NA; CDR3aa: CASSLAGGQGNEQFF; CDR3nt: TGTGCCAGCAGCTTAGCGGGAGGGCAGGGTAATGAGCAGTTCTTC
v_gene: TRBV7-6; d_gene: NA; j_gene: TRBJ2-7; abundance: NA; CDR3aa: CASSLEAGQTSYEQYF; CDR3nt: TGTGCCAGCAGCTTAGAGGCGGGACAGACATCCTACGAGCAGTACTTC
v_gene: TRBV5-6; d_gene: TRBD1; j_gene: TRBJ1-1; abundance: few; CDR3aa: CASRAGGLGTEAFF; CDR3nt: TGTGCCAGCAGGGCAGGGGGCCTCGGAACTGAAGCTTTCTTT
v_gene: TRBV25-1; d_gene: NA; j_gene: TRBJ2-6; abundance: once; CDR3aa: CASSVGGDGANVPTF; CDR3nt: TGTGCCAGCAGTGTGGGGGGAGATGGGGCCAACGTCCCGACTTTC
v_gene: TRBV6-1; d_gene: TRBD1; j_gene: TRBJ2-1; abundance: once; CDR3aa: CASSDYGQGRGDEQFF; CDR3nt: TGTGCCAGCAGTGACTATGGACAGGGTCGCGGCGATGAGCAGTTCTTC
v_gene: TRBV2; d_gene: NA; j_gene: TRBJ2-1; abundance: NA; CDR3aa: CASSALGYEQFF; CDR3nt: TGTGCCAGCAGTGCTCTAGGATATGAGCAGTTCTTC
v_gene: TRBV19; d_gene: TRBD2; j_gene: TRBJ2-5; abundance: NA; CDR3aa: CASSTIFLAGKETQYF; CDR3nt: TGTGCCAGTAGTACCATCTTCCTAGCGGGAAAAGAGACCCAGTACTTC
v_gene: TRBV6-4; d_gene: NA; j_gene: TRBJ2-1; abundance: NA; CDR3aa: CASSPGTGFGNEQFF; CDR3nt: TGTGCCAGCAGTCCCGGGACTGGGTTTGGGAATGAGCAGTTCTTC
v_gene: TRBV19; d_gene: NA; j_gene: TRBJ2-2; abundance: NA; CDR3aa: CASSILGVYTGELFF; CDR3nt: TGTGCCAGTAGTATACTAGGGGTATACACCGGGGAGCTGTTTTTT
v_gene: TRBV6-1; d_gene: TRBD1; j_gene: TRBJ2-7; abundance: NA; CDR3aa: CASSDRDRASYEQYF; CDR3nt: TGTGCCAGCAGTGACCGGGACAGGGCCTCCTACGAGCAGTACTTC
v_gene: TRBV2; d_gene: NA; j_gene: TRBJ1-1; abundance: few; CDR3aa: CASSENRVRHGGTEAFF; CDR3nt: TGTGCCAGCAGTGAAAACAGGGTCAGACATGGTGGCACTGAAGCTTTCTTT
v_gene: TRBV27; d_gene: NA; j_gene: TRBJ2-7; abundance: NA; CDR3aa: CASSSRSYEQYF; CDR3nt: TGTGCCAGCAGTTCCCGCTCCTACGAGCAGTACTTC
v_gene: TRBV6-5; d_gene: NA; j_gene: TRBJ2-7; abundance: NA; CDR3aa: CASSYGGGGSYEQYF; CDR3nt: TGTGCCAGCAGTTATGGGGGCGGGGGCTCCTACGAGCAGTACTTC
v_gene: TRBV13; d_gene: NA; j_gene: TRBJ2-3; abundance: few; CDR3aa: CASSLDQGMADTQYF; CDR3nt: TGTGCCAGCAGCTTAGATCAGGGGATGGCAGATACGCAGTATTTT
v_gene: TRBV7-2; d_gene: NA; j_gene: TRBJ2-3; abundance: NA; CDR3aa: CASSPQRSTDTQYF; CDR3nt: TGTGCCAGCAGCCCCCAGCGGTCCACAGATACGCAGTATTTT
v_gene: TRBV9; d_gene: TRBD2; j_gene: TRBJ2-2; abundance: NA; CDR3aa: CASSGTSGSRELFF; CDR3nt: TGTGCCAGCAGCGGGACTAGCGGGAGTCGGGAGCTGTTTTTT
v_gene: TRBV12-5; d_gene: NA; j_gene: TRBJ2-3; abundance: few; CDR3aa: CASGSPLGGGTDTQYF; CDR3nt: TGTGCTAGTGGTTCGCCCCTGGGGGGAGGCACAGATACGCAGTATTTT
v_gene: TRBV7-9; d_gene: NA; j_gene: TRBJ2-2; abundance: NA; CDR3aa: CASSSRQLPGELFF; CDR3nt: TGTGCCAGCAGCTCTAGACAGTTGCCCGGGGAGCTGTTTTTT
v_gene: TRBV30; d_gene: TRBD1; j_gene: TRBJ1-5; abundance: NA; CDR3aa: CAWRQGANQPQHF; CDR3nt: TGTGCCTGGAGGCAGGGGGCGAATCAGCCCCAGCATTTT
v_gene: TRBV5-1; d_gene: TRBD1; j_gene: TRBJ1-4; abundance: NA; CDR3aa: CASSLLGQGDEKLFF; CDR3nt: TGCGCCAGCAGCTTGTTGGGACAGGGGGATGAAAAACTGTTTTTT
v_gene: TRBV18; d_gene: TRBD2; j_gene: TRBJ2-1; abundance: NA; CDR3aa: CASSRIAGEKHNEQFF; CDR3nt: TGTGCCAGCTCCCGCATAGCGGGAGAGAAACACAATGAGCAGTTCTTC
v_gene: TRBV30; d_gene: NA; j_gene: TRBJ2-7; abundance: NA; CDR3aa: CAWSLPGDLGEQYF; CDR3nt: TGTGCCTGGAGTCTCCCGGGGGATTTGGGCGAGCAGTACTTC
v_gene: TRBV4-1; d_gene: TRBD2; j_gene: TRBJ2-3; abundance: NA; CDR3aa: CASSQDPSGKTDTQYF; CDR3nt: TGCGCCAGCAGCCAAGATCCCAGCGGGAAGACAGATACGCAGTATTTT
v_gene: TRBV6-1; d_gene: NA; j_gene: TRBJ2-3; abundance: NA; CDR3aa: CASSENRFTDTQYF; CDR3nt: TGTGCCAGCAGTGAAAACAGGTTCACAGATACGCAGTATTTT
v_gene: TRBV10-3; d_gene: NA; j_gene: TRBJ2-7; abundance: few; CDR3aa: CAISVGQGRTSFHEQYF; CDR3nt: TGTGCCATCAGTGTGGGACAGGGTAGGACTAGCTTCCACGAGCAGTACTTC
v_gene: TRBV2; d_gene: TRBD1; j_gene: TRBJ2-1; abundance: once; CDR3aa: CASSGTGYNEQFF; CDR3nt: TGTGCCAGCAGCGGGACAGGCTACAATGAGCAGTTCTTC
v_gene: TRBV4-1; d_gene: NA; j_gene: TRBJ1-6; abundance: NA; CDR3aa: CASSQDPAGQIHF; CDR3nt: TGCGCCAGCAGCCAAGATCCGGCAGGGCAGATCCACTTT
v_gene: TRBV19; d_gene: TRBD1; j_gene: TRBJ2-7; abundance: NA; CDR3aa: CASSRGQITSYEQYF; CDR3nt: TGTGCCAGTAGTAGGGGACAGATCACCTCCTACGAGCAGTACTTC
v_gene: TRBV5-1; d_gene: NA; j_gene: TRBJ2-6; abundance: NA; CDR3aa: CASSGGHLGANVLTF; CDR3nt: TGCGCCAGCAGCGGGGGACATCTCGGGGCCAACGTCCTGACTTTC
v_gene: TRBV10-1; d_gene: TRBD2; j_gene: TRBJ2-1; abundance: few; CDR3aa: CAWSPDGRACDEQFF; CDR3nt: TGCGCCTGGTCCCCGGACGGGAGGGCCTGTGATGAGCAGTTCTTC
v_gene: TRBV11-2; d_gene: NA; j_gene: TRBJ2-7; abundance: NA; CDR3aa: CASSLVRGQNEQYF; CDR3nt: TGTGCCAGCAGCTTAGTGCGGGGGCAGAACGAGCAGTACTTC
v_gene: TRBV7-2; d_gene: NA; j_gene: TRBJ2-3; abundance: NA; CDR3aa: CASSLRTTGDTQYF; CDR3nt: TGTGCCAGCAGCTTACGGACTACGGGAGATACGCAGTATTTT
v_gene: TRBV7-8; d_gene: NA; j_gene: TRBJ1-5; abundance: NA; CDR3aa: CASSLEMGQVNQPQHF; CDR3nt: TGTGCCAGCAGCTTAGAAATGGGCCAGGTCAATCAGCCCCAGCATTTT
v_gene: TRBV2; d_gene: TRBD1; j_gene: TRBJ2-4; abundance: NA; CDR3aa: CASNSPYVMGQGTEKNIQYF; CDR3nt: TGTGCCAGCAATAGCCCGTATGTGATGGGACAAGGGACAGAAAAAAACATTCAGTACTTC
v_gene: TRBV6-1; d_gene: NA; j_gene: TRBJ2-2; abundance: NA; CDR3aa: CASTPYGAGELFF; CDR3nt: TGTGCCAGCACCCCGTACGGGGCCGGGGAGCTGTTTTTT
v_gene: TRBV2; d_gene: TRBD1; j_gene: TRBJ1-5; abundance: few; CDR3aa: CASSLDRGSYQPQHF; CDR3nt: TGTGCCAGTTCCCTGGACAGGGGTTCTTATCAGCCCCAGCATTTT
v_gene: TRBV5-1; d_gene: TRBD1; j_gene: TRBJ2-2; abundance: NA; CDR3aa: CASSRAKTGGTGELFF; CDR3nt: TGCGCCAGCAGCCGTGCCAAGACAGGGGGCACCGGGGAGCTGTTTTTT
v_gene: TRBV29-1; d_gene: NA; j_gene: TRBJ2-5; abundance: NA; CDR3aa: CSVVLEETQYF; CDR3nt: TGCAGCGTCGTGCTTGAGGAGACCCAGTACTTC